Listed below are T cell receptor beta chains from one sample, sequenced in a study of blood T cell repertoires in COVID-19. Repertoires were generated with immunoSEQ multiplex PCR, while TCRdb's copy carries only in-frame clones and drops some. The sample has approximately 100,000 clones, approximately 92% seen once. Input material: peripheral blood. These receptors all stem from a man between 70 and 80 years old with acute or convalescent COVID-19. Both conserved end residues are part of each CDR3. D genes are given only for firm matches. The listing skips clone size in some rows; elsewhere it reads once, few, many or a size class.

j_call,v_call,clone_size,d_call,cdr3_aa,cdr3_nt
TRBJ1-1,TRBV11-2,once,-,CASSSDGQGTEAFF,TGTGCCAGCAGCTCAGACGGGCAGGGCACTGAAGCTTTCTTT
TRBJ1-5,TRBV19,-,-,CASSRQVNQPQHF,TGTGCCAGTAGTAGGCAGGTCAATCAGCCCCAGCATTTT
TRBJ1-1,TRBV11-2,-,TRBD1,CASSLALTGEAFF,TGTGCCAGCAGCTTAGCCTTGACAGGGGAAGCTTTCTTT
TRBJ1-2,TRBV28,-,TRBD1,CASSKGQGYYGYTF,TGTGCCAGCAGTAAAGGACAGGGCTACTATGGCTACACCTTC
TRBJ1-3,TRBV7-9,-,-,CASSLGQPNSGNTIYF,TGTGCCAGCAGCTTAGGACAGCCCAACTCTGGAAACACCATATATTTT
TRBJ1-5,TRBV24-1,-,-,CATSDSRGNQPQHF,TGTGCCACCAGTGATTCCCGGGGCAATCAGCCCCAGCATTTT
TRBJ2-2,TRBV5-5,-,TRBD2,CASIQGHPSGNTGELFF,TGTGCCAGCATCCAGGGTCATCCTAGCGGAAACACCGGGGAGCTGTTTTTT
TRBJ2-1,TRBV9,-,TRBD2,CASSPGGTSGFNEQFF,TGTGCCAGCAGCCCGGGTGGGACTAGCGGATTCAATGAGCAGTTCTTC
TRBJ1-1,TRBV6-5,-,-,CASSYSGVTEAFF,TGTGCCAGCAGTTACTCAGGGGTCACTGAAGCTTTCTTT
TRBJ1-2,TRBV5-1,-,-,CASSPTGGDYGYTF,TGCGCCAGCAGCCCTACCGGGGGTGACTATGGCTACACCTTC
TRBJ2-5,TRBV18,-,TRBD1,CASSSTGDQGKTQYF,TGTGCCAGCTCATCAACAGGGGATCAGGGAAAGACCCAGTACTTC
TRBJ2-5,TRBV24-1,-,-,CATSDSQSQETQYF,TGTGCCACCAGTGATTCCCAGTCCCAAGAGACCCAGTACTTC
TRBJ2-7,TRBV10-3,-,TRBD2,CAISDLAGDTYEQYF,TGTGCCATCAGTGACCTGGCGGGGGATACCTACGAGCAGTACTTC
TRBJ1-4,TRBV10-2,-,-,CASGQRRDEKLFF,TGCGCCAGTGGACAGCGACGGGATGAAAAACTGTTTTTT
TRBJ1-6,TRBV27,-,-,CASTSNKGLNNSPLHF,TGTGCCAGCACTTCGAACAAGGGACTTAATAATTCACCCCTCCACTTT
TRBJ2-7,TRBV20-1,-,-,CSVKEDYEQYF,TGCAGTGTTAAGGAGGACTACGAGCAGTACTTC
TRBJ1-2,TRBV28,-,TRBD1,CASRPTGSHVYGYTF,TGTGCCAGCAGGCCGACAGGGTCTCACGTCTATGGCTACACCTTC
TRBJ2-7,TRBV11-2,-,-,CASSLIGGGEQYF,TGTGCCAGCAGCTTAATTGGGGGCGGCGAGCAGTACTTC
TRBJ2-1,TRBV5-1,-,-,CASRQYNEQFF,TGCGCCAGCAGACAGTACAATGAGCAGTTCTTC
TRBJ2-7,TRBV6-6,-,-,CASSYSEISYEQYF,TGTGCCAGCAGTTACTCAGAGATCTCCTACGAGCAGTACTTC
TRBJ1-2,TRBV12-3/TRBV12-4,-,-,CASSPNFNYGYTF,TGTGCCAGCAGTCCCAACTTTAACTATGGCTACACCTTC
TRBJ2-3,TRBV9,-,-,CASSVGHGQTDTQYF,TGTGCCAGCAGCGTAGGCCACGGACAGACAGATACGCAGTATTTT
TRBJ2-6,TRBV6-2/TRBV6-3,-,-,CASSVRYSGANVLTF,TGTGCCAGCAGCGTCAGGTACTCTGGGGCCAACGTCCTGACTTTC
TRBJ1-2,TRBV13,-,TRBD1,CASSNGQGNYGYTF,TGTGCCAGCAGCAATGGACAGGGGAACTATGGCTACACCTTC
TRBJ1-1,TRBV11-2,-,TRBD1,CASSRRQGGSTEAFF,TGTGCCAGCAGCCGGCGACAGGGAGGCAGCACTGAAGCTTTCTTT
TRBJ2-1,TRBV28,-,TRBD2,CASSSPRAGGPDQFF,TGTGCCAGCAGTTCTCCCCGGGCGGGAGGGCCTGATCAGTTCTTC
TRBJ1-1,TRBV19,-,TRBD1,CASSTRPGGGENTEAFF,TGTGCCAGTAGTACCAGACCAGGGGGAGGTGAGAACACTGAAGCTTTCTTT
TRBJ1-5,TRBV6-6,-,-,CASSRADGESPYNQPQHF,TGTGCCAGCAGTCGAGCCGACGGGGAATCTCCCTACAATCAGCCCCAGCATTTT
TRBJ1-1,TRBV10-1,-,-,CASSESGSSEAFF,TGCGCCAGCAGTGAGTCGGGGAGCTCTGAAGCTTTCTTT
TRBJ1-1,TRBV5-1,-,-,CASSLTGTEAFF,TGCGCCAGCAGCTTGACCGGGACAGAAGCTTTCTTT